This T cell receptor beta chain was found in a study of PD-1 blockade in classical Hodgkin lymphoma. No patient escaped relapse after autologous stem cell transplantation, and brentuximab vedotin exposure varied. Clones were read by immunoSEQ multiplex PCR, and TCRdb kept only the in-frame ones, dropping some. This table holds roughly 26,000 clones, more than 75% found once. Germline CDR1 MNHEY, CDR2 SVGAGI. V lost 0 bases to trimming and J lost 5 bases, with 11 bases between them. The CDR3 runs 14 residues. The sample consisted of peripheral blood mononuclear cells (PBMCs), taken at baseline. The chain is built from TRBV6-5 and TRBJ2-7, with a tentative D call TRBD1 (6 bases). The TCR sequence derives from a human donor with classical Hodgkin lymphoma. The CDR3 bases are TGTGCCAGCAGTTACTCGGGGACACGCAACGAGCAGTACTTC. Its translation is CASSYSGTRNEQYF.